The following is a T cell receptor (beta chain) sequence with its context. Donors were grouped by their self-reported clinical history. The data derive from a study of blood T cell repertoires in COVID-19. Profiling relied on immunoSEQ multiplex PCR, and the TCRdb table lists in-frame clones only, not all of them. Among about 220,000 clones listed, roughly nine tenths were seen once. The CDR3 has 13 residues. Germline CDR1 and CDR2: LNHDA and SQIVND (reference sequence). V was pared by 7 bases and J by 0 bases, with 9 bases between. This chain connects TRBV19 to TRBJ1-1; possible D gene TRBD1, 5 bases. Sequenced sample: PBMCs or T cells enriched from blood (not recorded which). The receptor was derived from a woman aged 18 to 35 in a cohort exposed to, infected with or recovered from COVID-19 (not recorded which). Here the CDR3 reads CASTAGLNTEAFF. The DNA for the CDR3 is TGTGCCAGTACAGCAGGGTTGAACACTGAAGCTTTCTTT. The whole variable domain, remainder taken from reference TRBV19 and TRBJ1-1, is DGGITQSPKYLFRKEGQNVTLSCEQNLNHDAMYWYRQDPGQGLRLIYYSQIVNDFQKGDIAEGYSVSREKKESFPLTVTSAQKNPTAFYLCASTAGLNTEAFFGQGTRLTVV.